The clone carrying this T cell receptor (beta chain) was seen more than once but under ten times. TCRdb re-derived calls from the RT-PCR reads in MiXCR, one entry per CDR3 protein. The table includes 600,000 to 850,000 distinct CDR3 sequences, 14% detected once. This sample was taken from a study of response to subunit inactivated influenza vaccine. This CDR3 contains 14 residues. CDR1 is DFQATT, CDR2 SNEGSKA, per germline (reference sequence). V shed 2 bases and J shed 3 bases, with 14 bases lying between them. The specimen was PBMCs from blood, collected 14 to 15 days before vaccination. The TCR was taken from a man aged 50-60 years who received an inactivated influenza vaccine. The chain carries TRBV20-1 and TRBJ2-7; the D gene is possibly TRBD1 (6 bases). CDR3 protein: CSARHLRDNYEQYF. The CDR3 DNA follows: TGCAGTGCTAGACACTTACGGGACAACTACGAGCAGTACTTC.